This TCR beta chain originates from a study of cytomegalovirus exposure and HLA in healthy donors. In the study overall: Inside one of the first data releases sat some 93 million unique TCRs taken from HLA-typed donors.

This clone was detected once. The V and J ends lost 6 bases and 5 bases respectively, with 10 bases between them. The CDR3 has 11 residues. Germline loops: CDR1 DFQATT, CDR2 SNEGSKA (reference sequence). 13 Jbeta primers and 60 Vbeta primers were used for the PCR. TCRdb's table, derived via immunoSEQ multiplex PCR, lists solely in-frame clones and lacks some. The sample carries 150,000 or so clones, more than 60% recorded once. Input material: PBMCs. The chain uses TRBV20-1 and TRBJ1-2; weak D call: TRBD1 (5 bases). This clonotype was obtained from a woman aged 40 to 50 in good health and CMV-seronegative. The CDR3 DNA follows: TGCAGTGCAAGGGGCATATATGGCTACACCTTC. The encoded protein is CSARGIYGYTF.